This T cell receptor beta chain is drawn from a study of human T cells and chemical hapten exposure. Germline values: CDR1 DFQATT, CDR2 SNEGSKA (reference sequence). The CDR3 totals 14 residues. Trimming removed 5 bases at V and 1 base at J, with 15 bases between. Regarding time point: patch test 3, about 24 weeks after DPC sensitization. Regarding treatment: therapeutic diphenylcyclopropenone sensitization with weekly scalp DPC. Unfractionated whole blood was the source of the extracted total RNA. TCRdb independently ran MiXCR on the RACE reads; one entry per CDR3 protein. Here the sample spans 100,000 or so distinct CDR3 sequences, around 35% being singletons.

Material: whole blood, obtained in connection with sensitization to the hapten diphenylcyclopropenone (DPC). This clonotype was sampled from a man aged 40-50 years with alopecia areata. Some clones in this sample may be carry-over from other donors' samples. The rearrangement links TRBV20-1 to TRBJ2-7; the D is unclear. The DNA for the CDR3 is TGCAGTGCTCCTCGAGTGGACGTATCCTACGAGCAGTACTTC. This sequence encodes CSAPRVDVSYEQYF.